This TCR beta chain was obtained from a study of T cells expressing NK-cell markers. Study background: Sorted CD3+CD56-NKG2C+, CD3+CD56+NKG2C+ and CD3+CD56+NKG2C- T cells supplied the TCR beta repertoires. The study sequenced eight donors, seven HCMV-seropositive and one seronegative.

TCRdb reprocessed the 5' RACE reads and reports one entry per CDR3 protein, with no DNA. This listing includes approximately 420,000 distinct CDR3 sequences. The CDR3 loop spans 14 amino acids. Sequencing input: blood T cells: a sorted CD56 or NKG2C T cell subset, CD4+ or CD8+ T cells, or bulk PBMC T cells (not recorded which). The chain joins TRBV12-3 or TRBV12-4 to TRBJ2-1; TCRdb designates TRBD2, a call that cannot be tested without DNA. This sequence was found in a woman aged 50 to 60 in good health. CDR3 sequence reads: CASSAGDVADEQFF.